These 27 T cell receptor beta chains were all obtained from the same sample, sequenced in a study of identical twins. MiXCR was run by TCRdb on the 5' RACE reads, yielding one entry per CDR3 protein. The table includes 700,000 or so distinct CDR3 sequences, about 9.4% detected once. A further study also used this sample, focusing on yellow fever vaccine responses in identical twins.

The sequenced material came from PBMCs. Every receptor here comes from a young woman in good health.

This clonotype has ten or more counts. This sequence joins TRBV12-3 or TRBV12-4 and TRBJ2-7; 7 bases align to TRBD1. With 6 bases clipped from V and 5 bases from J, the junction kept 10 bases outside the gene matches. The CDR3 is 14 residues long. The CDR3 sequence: CASSGQEVRNEQYF. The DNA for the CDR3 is TGTGCCAGCAGCGGACAGGAGGTTCGCAACGAGCAGTACTTC.

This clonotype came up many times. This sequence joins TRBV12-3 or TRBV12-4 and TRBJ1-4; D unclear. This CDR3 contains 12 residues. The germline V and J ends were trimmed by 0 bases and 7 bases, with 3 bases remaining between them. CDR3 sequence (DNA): TGTGCCAGCAGTTTAGCGCTTGAAAAACTGTTTTTT. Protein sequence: CASSLALEKLFF.

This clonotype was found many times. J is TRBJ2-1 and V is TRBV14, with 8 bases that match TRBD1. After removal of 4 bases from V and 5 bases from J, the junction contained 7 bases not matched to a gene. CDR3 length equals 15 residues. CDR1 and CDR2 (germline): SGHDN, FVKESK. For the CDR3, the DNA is TGTGCCAGCAGCCCAAACAGGGGGATTAACAATGAGCAGTTCTTC. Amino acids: CASSPNRGINNEQFF.

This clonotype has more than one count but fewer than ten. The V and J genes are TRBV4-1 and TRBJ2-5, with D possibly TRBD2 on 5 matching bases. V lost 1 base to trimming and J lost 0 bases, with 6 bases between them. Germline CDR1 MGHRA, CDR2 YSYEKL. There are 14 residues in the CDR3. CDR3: CASSQGGNQETQYF. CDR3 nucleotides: TGCGCCAGCAGCCAAGGAGGGAACCAAGAGACCCAGTACTTC.

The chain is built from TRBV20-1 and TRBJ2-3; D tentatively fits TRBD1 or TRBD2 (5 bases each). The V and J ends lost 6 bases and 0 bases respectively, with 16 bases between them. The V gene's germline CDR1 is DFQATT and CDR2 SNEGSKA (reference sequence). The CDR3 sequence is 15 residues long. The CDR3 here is CSATPGRSSTDTQYF. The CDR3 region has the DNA TGCAGTGCCACCCCGGGACGATCCAGCACAGATACGCAGTATTTT.

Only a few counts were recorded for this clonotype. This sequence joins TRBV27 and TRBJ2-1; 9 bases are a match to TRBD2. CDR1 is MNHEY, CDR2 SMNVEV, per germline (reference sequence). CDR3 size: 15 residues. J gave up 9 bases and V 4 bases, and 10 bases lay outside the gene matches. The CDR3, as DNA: TGTGCCAGCAGTTATGTCCCTAGCGGGGCCGGTGAGCAGTTCTTC. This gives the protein CASSYVPSGAGEQFF.

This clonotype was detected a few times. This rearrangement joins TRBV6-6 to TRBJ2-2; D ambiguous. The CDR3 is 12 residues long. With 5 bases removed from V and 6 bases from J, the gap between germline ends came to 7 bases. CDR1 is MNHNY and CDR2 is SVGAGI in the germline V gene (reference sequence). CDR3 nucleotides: TGTGCCAGCAGTGTCCCGGCCGGGGAGCTGTTTTTT. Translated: CASSVPAGELFF.

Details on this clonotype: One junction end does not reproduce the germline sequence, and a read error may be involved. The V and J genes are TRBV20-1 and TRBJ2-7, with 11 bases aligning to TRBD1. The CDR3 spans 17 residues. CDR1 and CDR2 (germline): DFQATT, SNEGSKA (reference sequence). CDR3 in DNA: TGCTGTGCTAGAGATCCTATCGCCGGGACAGGGGGCTACGAGCAGTACTTC. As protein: CCARDPIAGTGGYEQYF.

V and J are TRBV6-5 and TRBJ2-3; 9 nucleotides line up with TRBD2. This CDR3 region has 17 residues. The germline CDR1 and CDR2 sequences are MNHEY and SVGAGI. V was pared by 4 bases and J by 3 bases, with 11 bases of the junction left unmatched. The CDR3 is CASSLRNSGSRTDTQYF. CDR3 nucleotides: TGTGCCAGCAGTTTGAGGAATAGCGGGAGTCGGACAGATACGCAGTATTTT.

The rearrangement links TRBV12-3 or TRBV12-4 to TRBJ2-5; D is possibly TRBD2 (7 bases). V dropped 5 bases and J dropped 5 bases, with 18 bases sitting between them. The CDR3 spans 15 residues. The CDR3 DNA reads TGTGCCAGCAGTCCAGGGACACGAGCGGGGGAGACCCAGTACTTC. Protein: CASSPGTRAGETQYF.

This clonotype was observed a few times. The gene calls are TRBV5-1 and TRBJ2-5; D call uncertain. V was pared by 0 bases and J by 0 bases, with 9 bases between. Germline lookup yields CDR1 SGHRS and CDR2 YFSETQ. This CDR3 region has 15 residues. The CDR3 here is CASSLDVGNQETQYF. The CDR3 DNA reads TGCGCCAGCAGCTTGGATGTAGGGAACCAAGAGACCCAGTACTTC. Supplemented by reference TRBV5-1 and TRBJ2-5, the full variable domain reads KAGVTQTPRYLIKTRGQQVTLSCSPISGHRSVSWYQQTPGQGLQFLFEYFSETQRNKGNFPGRFSGRQFSNSRSEMNVSTLELGDSALYLCASSLDVGNQETQYFGPGTRLLVL.

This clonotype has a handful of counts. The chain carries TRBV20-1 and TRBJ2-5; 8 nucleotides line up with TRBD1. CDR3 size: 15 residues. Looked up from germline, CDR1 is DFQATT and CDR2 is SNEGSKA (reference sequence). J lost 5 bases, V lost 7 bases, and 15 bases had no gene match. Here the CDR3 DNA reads TGCAGTGTAAAGAAGACAGGGGATAGATTGGAGACCCAGTACTTC. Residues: CSVKKTGDRLETQYF.

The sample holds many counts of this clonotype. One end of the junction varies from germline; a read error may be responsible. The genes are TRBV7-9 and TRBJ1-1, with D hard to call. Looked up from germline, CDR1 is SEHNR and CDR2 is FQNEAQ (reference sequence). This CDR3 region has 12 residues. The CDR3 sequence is CASSLTNTEAFF. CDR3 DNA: TGCGCCAGCAGCTTGACGAACACTGAAGCTTTCTTT.

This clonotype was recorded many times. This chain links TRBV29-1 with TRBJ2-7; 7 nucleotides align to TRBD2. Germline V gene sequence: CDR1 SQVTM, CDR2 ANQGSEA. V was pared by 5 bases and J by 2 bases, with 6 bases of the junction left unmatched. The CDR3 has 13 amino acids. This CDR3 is CSVTGGRAYEQYF. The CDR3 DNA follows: TGCAGCGTTACTGGGGGGAGGGCCTACGAGCAGTACTTC.

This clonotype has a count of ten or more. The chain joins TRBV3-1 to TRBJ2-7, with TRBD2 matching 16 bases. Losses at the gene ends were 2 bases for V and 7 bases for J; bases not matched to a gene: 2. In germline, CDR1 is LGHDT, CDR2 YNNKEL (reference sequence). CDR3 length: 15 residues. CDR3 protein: CASSQSGLAGGEQYF. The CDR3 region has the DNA TGTGCCAGCAGCCAATCGGGACTAGCGGGAGGGGAGCAGTACTTC.

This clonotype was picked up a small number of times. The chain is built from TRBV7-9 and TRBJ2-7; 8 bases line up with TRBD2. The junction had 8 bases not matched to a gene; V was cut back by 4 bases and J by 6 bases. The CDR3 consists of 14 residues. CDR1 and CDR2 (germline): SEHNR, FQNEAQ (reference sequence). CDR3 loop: CASSSLAATGEQYF. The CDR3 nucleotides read TGTGCCAGCAGCTCACTAGCGGCGACGGGCGAGCAGTACTTC.

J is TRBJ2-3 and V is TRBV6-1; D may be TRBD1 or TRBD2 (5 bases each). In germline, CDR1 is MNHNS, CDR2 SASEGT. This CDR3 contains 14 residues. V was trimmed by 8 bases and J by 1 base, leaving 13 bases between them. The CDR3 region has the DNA TGTGCCAGCCTGGACAAGGGAGGCACAGATACGCAGTATTTT. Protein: CASLDKGGTDTQYF.

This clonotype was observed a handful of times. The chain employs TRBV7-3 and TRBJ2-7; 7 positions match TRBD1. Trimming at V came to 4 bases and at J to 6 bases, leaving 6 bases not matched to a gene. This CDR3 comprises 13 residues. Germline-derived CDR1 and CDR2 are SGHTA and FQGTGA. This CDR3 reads CASSSRTGGEQYF. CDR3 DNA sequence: TGTGCCAGCAGCTCCCGGACAGGCGGCGAGCAGTACTTC.

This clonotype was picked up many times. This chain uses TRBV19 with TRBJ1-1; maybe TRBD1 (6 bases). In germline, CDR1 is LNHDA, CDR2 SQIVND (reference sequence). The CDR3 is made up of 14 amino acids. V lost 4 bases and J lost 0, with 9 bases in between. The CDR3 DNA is TGTGCCAGTAGTAGGACAGCTTTGAACACTGAAGCTTTCTTT. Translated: CASSRTALNTEAFF.

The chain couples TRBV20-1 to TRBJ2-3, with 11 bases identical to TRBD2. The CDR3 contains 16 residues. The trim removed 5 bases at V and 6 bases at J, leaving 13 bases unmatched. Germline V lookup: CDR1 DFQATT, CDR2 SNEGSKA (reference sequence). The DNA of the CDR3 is TGCAGTGCTGATGACCGACTAGCGGGGAGGACTGATACGCAGTATTTT. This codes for CSADDRLAGRTDTQYF.

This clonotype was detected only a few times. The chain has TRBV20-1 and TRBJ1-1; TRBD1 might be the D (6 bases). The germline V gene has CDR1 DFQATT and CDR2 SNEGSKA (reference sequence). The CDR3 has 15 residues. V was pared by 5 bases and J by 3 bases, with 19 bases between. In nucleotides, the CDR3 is TGCAGTGCTCCCAAACCCAGGGGCCTTGACACTGAAGCTTTCTTT. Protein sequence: CSAPKPRGLDTEAFF.

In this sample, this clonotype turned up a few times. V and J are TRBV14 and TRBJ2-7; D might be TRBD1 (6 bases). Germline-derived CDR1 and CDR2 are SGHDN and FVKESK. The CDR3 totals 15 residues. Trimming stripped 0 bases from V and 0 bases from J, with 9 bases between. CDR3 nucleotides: TGTGCCAGCAGCCAAGAAACAGGGTCCTCCTACGAGCAGTACTTC. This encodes CASSQETGSSYEQYF.

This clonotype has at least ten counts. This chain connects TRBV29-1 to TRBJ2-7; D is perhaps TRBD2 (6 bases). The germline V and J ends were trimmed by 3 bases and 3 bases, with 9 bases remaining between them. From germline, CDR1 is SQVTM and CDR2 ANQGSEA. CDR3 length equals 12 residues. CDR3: CSVDGGGYEQYF. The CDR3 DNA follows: TGCAGCGTTGATGGGGGAGGCTACGAGCAGTACTTC.

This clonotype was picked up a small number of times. The CDR3 region is CASRPALAPYGYTF. CDR3 coding DNA: TGTGCCAGCAGACCCGCCCTGGCCCCCTATGGCTACACCTTC. This chain connects TRBV7-9 to TRBJ1-2; D remains ambiguous. Deletions cut 6 bases from V and 4 bases from J, with 15 bases between. CDR1 is SEHNR and CDR2 is FQNEAQ in the germline V gene (reference sequence). The CDR3 has 14 residues.

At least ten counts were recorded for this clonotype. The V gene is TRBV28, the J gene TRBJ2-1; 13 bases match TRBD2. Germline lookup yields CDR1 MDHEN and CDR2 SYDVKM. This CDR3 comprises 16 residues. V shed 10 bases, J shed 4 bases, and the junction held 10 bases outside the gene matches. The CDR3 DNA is TGTGCCACCGAGATCACTAGCGGGAGGGCTTACAATGAGCAGTTCTTC. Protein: CATEITSGRAYNEQFF.

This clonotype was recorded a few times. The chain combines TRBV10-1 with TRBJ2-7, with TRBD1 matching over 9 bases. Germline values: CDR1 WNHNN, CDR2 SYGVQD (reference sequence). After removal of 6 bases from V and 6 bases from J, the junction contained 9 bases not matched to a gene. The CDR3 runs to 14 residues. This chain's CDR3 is CASSPGQGLSEQYF. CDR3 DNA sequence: TGCGCCAGCAGCCCGGGACAGGGTCTTTCCGAGCAGTACTTC.

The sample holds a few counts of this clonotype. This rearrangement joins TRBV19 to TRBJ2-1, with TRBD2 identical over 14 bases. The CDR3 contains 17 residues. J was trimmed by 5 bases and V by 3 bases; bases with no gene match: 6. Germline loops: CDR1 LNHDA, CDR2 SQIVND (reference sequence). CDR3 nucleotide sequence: TGTGCCAGTAGTATTCCCGGGACTAGCGGGAGAGACAATGAGCAGTTCTTC. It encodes CASSIPGTSGRDNEQFF.